The 17 T cell receptor beta chains given below trace back to one sample, sequenced in a study of blood T cells in healthy people across ages (dated by TCRdb to the mid-2010s). Libraries were constructed by 5' RACE. Instrument on record: Illumina HiSeq 2500. The second PCR ran for roughly 7 to 11 cycles and used a J-beta primer mix along with a sample-barcoded 5' primer. In TCRdb, the public reads were trimmed at Q25 with fastp and aligned with MiXCR, with productive beta chains retained. Each entry merges the rows of one CDR3 protein and shows their most common DNA and genes. This sample comprises around 280,000 distinct CDR3 sequences, 25% to 30% of them detected only once. Over 25% of the sample goes to the ten largest clones. Sequenced input: blood. Receptors originate from a woman aged 70 to 79 in good health.

This clonotype was detected only once. The rearrangement links TRBV9 to TRBJ1-1; TRBD1 matches 10 bases. The CDR3 has 14 amino acids. Germline CDR1 SGDLS, CDR2 YYNGEE. The trim removed 7 bases at V and 6 bases at J, leaving 9 bases unmatched. CDR3 in DNA: TGTGCCAGCGGGAGGGACAGGGGAGTCGCTGAAGCTTTCTTT. Amino acids: CASGRDRGVAEAFF.

This clonotype was detected only a few times. This chain uses TRBV29-1 with TRBJ2-3; 8 bases map to TRBD2. The CDR3 loop spans 14 amino acids. Germline assignment: CDR1 SQVTM and CDR2 ANQGSEA. The V gene end was trimmed by 5 bases and the J gene end by 2 bases; junction bases not matched to a gene: 6. CDR3 bases: TGCAGCGTTCGGCGGGAGGCTTCCACAGATACGCAGTATTTT. The encoded protein is CSVRREASTDTQYF.

The chain employs TRBV20-1 and TRBJ2-5; perhaps TRBD2 as D (5 bases). In germline, CDR1 is DFQATT, CDR2 SNEGSKA (reference sequence). The CDR3 consists of 11 residues. Trimming cost V 4 bases and J 5 bases, with 8 bases left between them. The CDR3 DNA follows: TGCAGTGCTAAGAGAGGGGAGACCCAGTACTTC. This sequence encodes CSAKRGETQYF.

This clonotype turned up a few times. The CDR3 protein is CASSVTRTGGEFTNYGYTF. The CDR3 DNA reads TGTGCCAGCTCAGTAACGCGGACAGGGGGCGAGTTTACCAACTATGGCTACACCTTC. This chain connects TRBV18 to TRBJ1-2; 11 bases are a match to TRBD1. This CDR3 contains 19 residues. Germline-derived CDR1 and CDR2 are KGHSH and LQKENI. The J segment lost 2 bases and the V segment lost 5 bases, leaving 16 bases of the junction unmatched.

The chain carries TRBV28 and TRBJ2-3; 14 bases match TRBD2. CDR1 and CDR2 (germline): MDHEN, SYDVKM. There are 16 residues in the CDR3. With V trimmed by 6 bases and J by 4 bases, 6 bases remained unmatched. The CDR3, as DNA: TGTGCCAGCAGCCCTGGGACTAGCGGGAGCCCAGATACGCAGTATTTT. Protein product: CASSPGTSGSPDTQYF.

This clonotype was seen a few times. The chain couples TRBV3-1 to TRBJ2-1, with 9 bases fitting TRBD1. V lost 4 bases and J lost 6; bases outside the gene matches: 7. This CDR3 has 15 residues. CDR1 is LGHDT and CDR2 is YNNKEL in the germline V gene (reference sequence). CDR3 residues: CASSLPQGALNEQFF. CDR3 nucleotides: TGTGCCAGCAGCCTCCCACAGGGGGCTCTCAATGAGCAGTTCTTC.

J is TRBJ1-1 and V is TRBV5-1; D unresolved. CDR3 length: 11 residues. V lost 8 bases and J 3 bases, leaving 8 bases between the germline ends. The germline gives CDR1 SGHRS, CDR2 YFSETQ. The chain's CDR3 is CASRADTEAFF. CDR3 sequence (DNA): TGCGCCAGTAGAGCCGACACTGAAGCTTTCTTT.

This clonotype was seen a handful of times. The gene calls are TRBV12-5 and TRBJ2-4; D is ambiguous. This CDR3 is built from 15 residues. The V gene lost 0 bases and the J gene lost 5 bases, with 11 bases spanning the gap. CDR1 and CDR2 from the germline V gene are LGHNT and FRNRAP. The CDR3 sequence is CASGLVHAFQNIQYF. The CDR3 nucleotides read TGTGCTAGTGGTTTGGTACACGCATTCCAAAACATTCAGTACTTC.

This chain uses TRBV9 with TRBJ2-3; maybe TRBD2 (5 bases). Germline values: CDR1 SGDLS, CDR2 YYNGEE. V was trimmed by 3 bases and J by 6 bases, leaving 11 bases between them. This CDR3 comprises 13 residues. As DNA, the CDR3 is TGTGCCAGCAGCGACGTTAGAGGGGATACGCAGTATTTT. This gives the protein CASSDVRGDTQYF.

This chain uses TRBV7-2 with TRBJ2-7; possibly TRBD1 for D (6 bases). The CDR3 totals 15 residues. Trimming pared 0 bases from V and 7 bases from J, leaving 16 bases between. Per the germline V gene, CDR1 is SGHTA and CDR2 is FQGNSA. CDR3 residues: CASSLAYRVGVEQYF. The DNA for the CDR3 is TGTGCCAGCAGCTTAGCCTACAGGGTGGGCGTGGAGCAGTACTTC.

In its sample, this clonotype was seen a few times. The chain is built from TRBV10-3 and TRBJ1-5; 8 nucleotides line up with TRBD1. Germline-derived CDR1 and CDR2 are ENHRY and SYGVKD. Germline trimming cut 10 bases from V and 7 bases from J; bases unmatched to any gene: 12. The CDR3 has 14 amino acids. CDR3 sequence reads: CATATPGGGQPQHF. Written as DNA, the CDR3 is TGTGCCACCGCGACGCCAGGGGGCGGCCAGCCCCAGCATTTT.

The gene calls are TRBV7-8 and TRBJ1-3; the D is unclear. Trimming cost V 4 bases and J 9 bases, with 22 bases left between them. The germline CDR1 and CDR2 sequences are SGHVS and FQNEAQ. The CDR3 is 16 residues long. CDR3 region: CASSSNPGTTTSTIYF. CDR3 bases: TGTGCCAGCAGCTCCAACCCCGGCACCACAACCAGCACCATATATTTT.

The chain links TRBV20-1 to TRBJ1-4; D unclear. The germline V gene encodes CDR1 DFQATT and CDR2 SNEGSKA (reference sequence). The CDR3 spans 10 residues. V was pared by 5 bases and J by 10 bases, with 8 bases between. The DNA for the CDR3 is TGCAGTGCTGGCGTGGGAAAACTGTTTTTT. This translates into CSAGVGKLFF.

The table lists this clonotype with a few counts. The chain links TRBV7-2 to TRBJ2-7; the D is unclear. The V end was cut by 1 base, the J end by 6 bases, with 16 bases between. CDR1 and CDR2 from the germline V gene are SGHTA and FQGNSA. There are 15 residues in the CDR3. The CDR3 region is CASSLGVSATIEQYF. CDR3 in DNA: TGTGCCAGCAGCTTAGGGGTCTCAGCGACGATCGAGCAGTACTTC. Full variable domain (outside the CDR3, taken from reference TRBV7-2 and TRBJ2-7): GAGVSQSPSNKVTEKGKDVELRCDPISGHTALYWYRQSLGQGLEFLIYFQGNSAPDKSGLPSDRFSAERTGGSVSTLTIQRTQQEDSAVYLCASSLGVSATIEQYFGPGTRLTVT.

The J gene is TRBJ2-7, the V gene TRBV7-6, with TRBD2 matching 7 bases. After removal of 5 bases from V and 3 bases from J, the junction contained 7 bases not matched to a gene. The CDR3 is 14 residues long. Germline V gives CDR1 SGHVS, CDR2 FNYEAQ. The CDR3 reads CASSPETGGYEQYF. The CDR3 DNA is TGTGCCAGCAGCCCCGAGACGGGGGGCTACGAGCAGTACTTC.

This clonotype has more than one count but fewer than ten. The genes are TRBV28 and TRBJ2-5, with 7 bases lining up with TRBD2. Losses at the gene ends were 6 bases for V and 4 bases for J; bases not matched to a gene: 5. This CDR3 region has 13 residues. Germline loops: CDR1 MDHEN, CDR2 SYDVKM. The CDR3 is CASSPWGGETQYF. For the CDR3, the DNA is TGTGCCAGCAGCCCCTGGGGGGGAGAGACCCAGTACTTC.

This clonotype was found a few times. J is TRBJ2-3 and V is TRBV6-2 or TRBV6-3; D not resolved. Germline V gene sequence: CDR1 MNHEY, CDR2 SVGEGT. The CDR3 has 12 amino acids. Trimming left V 2 bases short and J 6 bases short, with 6 bases between. The CDR3 sequence: CASSYRLDTQYF. The CDR3 DNA reads TGTGCCAGCAGTTACCGTTTGGATACGCAGTATTTT.